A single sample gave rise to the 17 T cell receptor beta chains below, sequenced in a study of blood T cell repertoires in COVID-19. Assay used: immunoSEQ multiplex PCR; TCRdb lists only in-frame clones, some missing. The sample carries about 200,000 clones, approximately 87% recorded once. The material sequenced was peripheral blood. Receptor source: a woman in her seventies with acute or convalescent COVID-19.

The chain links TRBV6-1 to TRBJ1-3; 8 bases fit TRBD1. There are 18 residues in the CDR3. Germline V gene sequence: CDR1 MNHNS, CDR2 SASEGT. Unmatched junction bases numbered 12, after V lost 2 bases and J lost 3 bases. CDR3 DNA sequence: TGTGCCAGCAGTGAACGGTTACCAGGGGGCGCGAGTGGAAACACCATATATTTT. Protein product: CASSERLPGGASGNTIYF.

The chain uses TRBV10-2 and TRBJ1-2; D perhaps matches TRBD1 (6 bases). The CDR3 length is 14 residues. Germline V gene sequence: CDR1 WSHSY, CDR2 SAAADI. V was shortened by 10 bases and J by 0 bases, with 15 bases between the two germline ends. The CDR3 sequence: CAILRDTSNYGYTF. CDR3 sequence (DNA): TGCGCCATTTTACGGGACACTTCTAACTATGGCTACACCTTC.

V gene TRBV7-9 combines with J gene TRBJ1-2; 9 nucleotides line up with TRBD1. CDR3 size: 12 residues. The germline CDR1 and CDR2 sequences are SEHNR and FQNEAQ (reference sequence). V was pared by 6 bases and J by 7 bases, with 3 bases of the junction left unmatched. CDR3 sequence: CASSQQGAGYTF. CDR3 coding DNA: TGTGCCAGCAGTCAACAGGGGGCTGGCTACACCTTC.

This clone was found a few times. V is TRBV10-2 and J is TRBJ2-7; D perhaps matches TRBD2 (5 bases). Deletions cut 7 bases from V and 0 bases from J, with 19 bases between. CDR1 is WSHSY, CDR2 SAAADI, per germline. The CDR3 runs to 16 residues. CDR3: CASTKTKATSSYEQYF. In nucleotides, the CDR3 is TGCGCCAGCACTAAAACGAAGGCAACTAGCTCCTACGAGCAGTACTTC.

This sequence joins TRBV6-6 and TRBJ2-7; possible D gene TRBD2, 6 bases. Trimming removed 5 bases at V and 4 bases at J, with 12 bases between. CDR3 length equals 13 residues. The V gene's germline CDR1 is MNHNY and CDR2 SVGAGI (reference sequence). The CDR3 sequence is CASSPAGRYEQYF. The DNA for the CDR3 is TGTGCCAGCAGTCCCGCGGGACGGTACGAGCAGTACTTC.

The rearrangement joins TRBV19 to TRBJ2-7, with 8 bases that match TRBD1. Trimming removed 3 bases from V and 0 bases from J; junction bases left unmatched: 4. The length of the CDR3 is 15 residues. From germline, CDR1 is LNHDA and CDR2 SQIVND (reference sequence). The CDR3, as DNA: TGTGCCAGTAGTATTGTGGGACAGGCCTCCTACGAGCAGTACTTC. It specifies CASSIVGQASYEQYF.

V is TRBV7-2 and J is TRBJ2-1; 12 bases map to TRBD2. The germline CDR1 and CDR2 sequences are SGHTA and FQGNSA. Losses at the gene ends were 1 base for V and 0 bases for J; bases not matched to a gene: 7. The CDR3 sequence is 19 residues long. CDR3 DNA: TGTGCCAGCAGCTTAGTGGCTGGGACTAGCGGGTCCTCCTACAATGAGCAGTTCTTC. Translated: CASSLVAGTSGSSYNEQFF.

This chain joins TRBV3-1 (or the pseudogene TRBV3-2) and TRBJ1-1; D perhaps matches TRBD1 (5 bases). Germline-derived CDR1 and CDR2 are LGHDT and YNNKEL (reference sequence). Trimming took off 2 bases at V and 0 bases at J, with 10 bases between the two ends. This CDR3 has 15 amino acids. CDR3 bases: TGTGCCAGCAGCCAATTCCCGGGGGTGAACACTGAAGCTTTCTTT. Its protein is CASSQFPGVNTEAFF.

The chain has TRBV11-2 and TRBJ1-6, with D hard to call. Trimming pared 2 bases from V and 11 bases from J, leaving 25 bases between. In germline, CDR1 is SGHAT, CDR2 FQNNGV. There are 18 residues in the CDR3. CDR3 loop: CASSLRRPVPPARTPLHF. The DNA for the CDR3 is TGTGCCAGCAGCTTACGAAGGCCGGTCCCCCCAGCGAGGACACCCCTCCACTTT. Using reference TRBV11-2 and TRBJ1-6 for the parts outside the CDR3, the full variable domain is EAGVAQSPRYKIIEKRQSVAFWCNPISGHATLYWYQQILGQGPKLLIQFQNNGVVDDSQLPKDRFSAERLKGVDSTLKIQPAKLEDSAVYLCASSLRRPVPPARTPLHFGNGTRLTVT.

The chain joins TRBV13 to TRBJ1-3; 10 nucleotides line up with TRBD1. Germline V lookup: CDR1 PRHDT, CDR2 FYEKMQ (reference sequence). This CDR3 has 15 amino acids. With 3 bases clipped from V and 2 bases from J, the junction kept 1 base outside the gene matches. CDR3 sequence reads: CASSFDRGPGNTIYF. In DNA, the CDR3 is TGTGCCAGCAGCTTCGACAGGGGGCCTGGAAACACCATATATTTT.

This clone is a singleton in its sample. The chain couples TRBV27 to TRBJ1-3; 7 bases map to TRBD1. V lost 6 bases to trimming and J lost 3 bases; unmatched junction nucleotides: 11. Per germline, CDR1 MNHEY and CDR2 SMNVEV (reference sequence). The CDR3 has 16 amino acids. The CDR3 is CASRKAGTVGGNTIYF. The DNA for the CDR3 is TGTGCCAGCAGGAAGGCAGGGACAGTAGGTGGAAACACCATATATTTT.

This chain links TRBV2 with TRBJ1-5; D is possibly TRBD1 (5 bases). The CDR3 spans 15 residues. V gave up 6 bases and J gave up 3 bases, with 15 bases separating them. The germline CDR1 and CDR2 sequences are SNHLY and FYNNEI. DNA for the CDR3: TGTGCCAGCAGGGTGAAGGACAACTTCAATCAGCCCCAGCATTTT. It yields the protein CASRVKDNFNQPQHF.

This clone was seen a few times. The CDR3 protein is CAISDRQGDTEAFF. CDR3 bases: TGTGCCATCAGTGACCGGCAGGGCGACACTGAAGCTTTCTTT. The V gene is TRBV10-3, the J gene TRBJ1-1; a weak D match, TRBD1 (5 bases). The CDR3 contains 14 residues. V shed 3 bases and J shed 3 bases, with 11 bases lying between them. Germline loops: CDR1 ENHRY, CDR2 SYGVKD.

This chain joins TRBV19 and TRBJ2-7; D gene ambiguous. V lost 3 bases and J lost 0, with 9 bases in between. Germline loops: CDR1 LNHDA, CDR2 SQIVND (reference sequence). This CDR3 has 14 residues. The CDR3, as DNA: TGTGCCAGTAGTATCGACATGAGCTCCTACGAGCAGTACTTC. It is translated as CASSIDMSSYEQYF.

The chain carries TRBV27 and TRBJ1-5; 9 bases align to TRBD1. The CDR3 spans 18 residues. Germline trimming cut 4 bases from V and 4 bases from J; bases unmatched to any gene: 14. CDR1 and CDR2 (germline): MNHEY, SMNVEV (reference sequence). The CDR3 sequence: CASSSLKGGQGVNQPQHF. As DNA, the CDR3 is TGTGCCAGCAGTTCTCTTAAAGGGGGACAGGGCGTGAATCAGCCCCAGCATTTT.

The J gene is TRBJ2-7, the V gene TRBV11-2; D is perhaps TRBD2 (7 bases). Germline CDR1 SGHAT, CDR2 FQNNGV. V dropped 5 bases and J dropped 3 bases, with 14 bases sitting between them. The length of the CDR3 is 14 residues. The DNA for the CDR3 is TGTGCCAGCAGCCCCTTAGGGGGGGGCTACGAGCAGTACTTC. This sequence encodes CASSPLGGGYEQYF.

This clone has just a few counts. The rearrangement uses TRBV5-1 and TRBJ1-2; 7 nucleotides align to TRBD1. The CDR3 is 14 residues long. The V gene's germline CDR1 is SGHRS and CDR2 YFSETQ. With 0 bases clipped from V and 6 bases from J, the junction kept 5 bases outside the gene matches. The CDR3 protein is CASSLVGQENGYTF. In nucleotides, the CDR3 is TGCGCCAGCAGCTTGGTAGGACAGGAAAATGGCTACACCTTC.